This T cell receptor (beta chain) was documented in a study of T cells in Graves' hyperthyroidism and ophthalmopathy (dated by TCRdb to between 2019 and 2020). For the wider study: Peripheral blood samples were taken at the time of initial diagnosis, prior to any treatment. TCR V-J signatures able to tell the groups apart were searched for in a discovery cohort of 95 to 100 patients, of whom around 43 had Graves' ophthalmopathy and under 65 had stable Graves' hyperthyroidism. An independent validation cohort of around 20 hyperthyroidism patients and over 15 patients who later progressed to ophthalmopathy tested prospective prediction of ophthalmopathy. The 100 discovery patients were randomly split 7:3 into training and test sets. The study also compared thyroid tissue and blood T-cell repertoires from a handful of Graves' hyperthyroidism patients. Once sampling was done, hyperthyroidism patients were given methimazole at a starting dose of 30 mg daily, whereas ophthalmopathy patients were given high-dose intravenous methylprednisolone. TCR Vbeta CDR3 sequencing of approximately 140 peripheral blood samples (approximately 44 ophthalmopathy, 75 or so hyperthyroidism and 17 progressor patients) is reported in the paper.

Stable Graves' hyperthyroidism was defined as no progression to ophthalmopathy during 18 months of follow-up. The hyperthyroidism patients were between 18 and 65 years old and newly diagnosed, with a disease duration of less than 2 months. Any patient with an uncontrolled infection, another autoimmune disease, pregnancy or lactation was excluded. Diagnoses were established on the basis of clinical symptoms, serum thyroxine and TRAb, thyroid ultrasound, and orbital computed tomography. PBMCs were separated from 10 ml of fresh peripheral blood using Ficoll-Paque density gradient centrifugation. Trizol reagent was used to extract total RNA, and RNA quality was then checked on an Agilent 2100 Bioanalyzer. Beyond this particular receptor, the publication reports: Ophthalmopathy was separated from stable hyperthyroidism by a 13 V-J signature model, with over 85% sensitivity and about 81% specificity obtained in cross-validation and 80%/75% obtained in testing. During validation, the model predicted progression to ophthalmopathy a median of about 5.9 months ahead of onset, with roughly 65% sensitivity and around 72% specificity. Most expanded thyroid clonotypes (frequency above 0.001) were also detected in blood, suggesting blood repertoires may reflect thyroid immune responses. No statistical method was used to fix the sample size in advance, and group allocation was not hidden from the investigators.

As for this clonotype: Its antigen is unknown. No base-level quality is on record; no much larger clone is a single base apart.

TCR beta CDR3 regions were amplified from RNA transcripts. For the first round of RT-PCR on the TCR CDR3, the HTBI primer set was used together with the Qiagen OneStep RT-PCR kit. Libraries were constructed in a second round of multiplex PCR, after which size selection and purification were carried out. Libraries were sequenced paired-end with 100 bp reads on an Illumina HiSeq2000. Under the source paper's analysis protocol: Raw data were processed with SOAPnuke, discarding reads with adapters, uncalled bases, mean Phred below 15, or no exact constant-primer or identifier match. High-quality paired reads were merged using COPE v1.2.5, and each unique nucleotide sequence was defined as a clonotype. MiTCR v1.1 was used to align the clonotypes against IMGT TRBV, TRBD and TRBJ reference segments. Only V-J combinations with frequency above 0.0001, covering about 99% of repertoires, were analysed. A TCS score was defined as the ratio between F50 (clonal expansion) and ExV (chaos), using BLOSUM62-based TCRdist between CDR3 peptides within each V-J. Welch's t-statistics and random forest reduced fewer than 550 V-J features to some 14, which were used in a naive Bayes classifier (R e1071). The raw public reads went through TCRdb reprocessing: fastp at Q25, MiXCR clone calling, in-frame beta chains kept. Under each unique CDR3 protein, matching rows form one entry showing the most common genes and DNA. The V and J calls follow TCRdb's processing rather than the paper's. A total of over 500,000 distinct CDR3 sequences appear in this sample, about 14% of them only once. About 14% of the sample is held by the ten biggest clonotypes.

CDR1 is given as SGHVS and CDR2 as FQNEAQ, both from the germline V gene. V ends up 1 base short and J 2 bases short, with an unmatched junction base count of 7. Measured from the cysteine to the phenylalanine, the CDR3 is 17 residues long. Of all the DNA, just the CDR3 is kept, 51 bases in frame from base 1. The sequenced sample was blood. The rearrangement joined TRBV7-8 to TRBJ2-3, with 9 central nucleotides matching TRBD2. This TCR came from a woman aged 40 to 50 with Graves' hyperthyroidism. CDR3 reads: CASSLEMAGGTTDTQYF. The DNA sequence reads TGTGCCAGCAGCTTAGAGATGGCGGGGGGGACCACAGATACGCAGTATTTT.